The source of this T cell receptor beta chain is a study of blood T cell repertoires in COVID-19. Profiled with immunoSEQ multiplex PCR; TCRdb holds only in-frame clones, not every one. The sample lists about 150,000 clones; almost 80% were seen once. The V segment lost 7 bases and the J segment 1 base; nucleotides outside the gene matches: 6. Germline values: CDR1 MDHEN, CDR2 SYDVKM. CDR3 length equals 14 residues. The receptor's source is a man aged 45 to 65 with active or convalescent COVID-19. What was sequenced was peripheral blood. This chain links TRBV28 with TRBJ2-7, with 8 bases aligning to TRBD1. CDR3 region: CASKDRVYSYEQYF. Here the CDR3 DNA reads TGTGCCAGCAAGGACAGGGTATATTCCTACGAGCAGTACTTC.